This is a list of T cell receptor beta chains from one sample in a study of cytomegalovirus exposure and HLA in healthy donors. TCRdb keeps only in-frame clones here, not all; method: immunoSEQ multiplex PCR. The data hold 150,000 or so clones, with around three quarters observed a single time. Source material: PBMCs. The receptors here all came from a woman aged 60 to 75 in good health and CMV-seropositive. Both conserved end residues are part of each CDR3.

j_call v_call cdr3_aa
TRBJ1-1 TRBV2 CASSTGTGGVGTEAFF
TRBJ1-2 TRBV6-1 CASTEGSTGGYTF
TRBJ1-2 TRBV2 CASRTQGVDGYTF
TRBJ2-7 TRBV7-9 CASSLSATSYEQYF
TRBJ2-5 TRBV6-5 CASSYSADSSGVTQYF
TRBJ1-5 TRBV19 CASSSGLPAGQPQHF
TRBJ2-6 TRBV28 CASREGYGANVLTF
TRBJ1-2 TRBV6-1 CASTGGGLGEGYTF
TRBJ2-1 TRBV5-1 CASSLVRGNEQFF
TRBJ1-4 TRBV7-9 CASSPRVTNEKLFF
TRBJ2-5 TRBV4-1 CASSQGEVLRETQYF
TRBJ1-1 TRBV6-1 CASRVRKGEETEAFF
TRBJ2-7 TRBV2 CASRRGTGTSSYEQYF
TRBJ2-5 TRBV2 CASKRDGGETQYF
TRBJ2-7 TRBV6-5 CASSYSSGTVSYEQYF
TRBJ1-2 TRBV6-1 CASRTTGVRYGYTF
TRBJ2-2 TRBV7-3 CASSLRLAGTGELFF
TRBJ2-7 TRBV5-6 CASSLVGTNYEQYF
TRBJ1-3 TRBV9 CASSVVPQGLVPGNTIYF
TRBJ2-7 TRBV27 CASSPLGERLKAYEQYF
- TRBV30 CAWSEQGPYEQYF
TRBJ2-7 TRBV5-1 CASSIGTGPNEQYF
TRBJ1-4 TRBV30 CAWSGRATNEKLFF
TRBJ2-1 TRBV5-4 CASSSTSGSYNEQFF
TRBJ2-7 TRBV5-1 CASSFGTGPYEQYF
TRBJ2-7 TRBV6-1 CAARLAGSYEQYF
TRBJ2-6 TRBV5-4 CASSSTRSGANVLTF
TRBJ2-2 TRBV5-1 CASSPGTLENTGELFF
TRBJ2-5 TRBV6-1 CASGLRETGGTQYF
TRBJ1-1 TRBV28 CASSLSPGQVIAFF
TRBJ1-4 TRBV5-1 CASRLNEKLFF
TRBJ2-1 TRBV30 CAWIRYGSYNEQFF
TRBJ2-4 TRBV28 CASSFDRLAKNIQYF
TRBJ2-5 TRBV21-1 CASSNPRTGEGPRQETQYF
TRBJ2-3 TRBV6-5 CASSLAGGTDTQYF
TRBJ2-1 TRBV29-1 CSVDSLAGGFFDEQFF
TRBJ2-3 TRBV7-9 CASSSVIRTQYF
TRBJ2-5 TRBV6-5 CASSYGGAETQYF
TRBJ2-7 TRBV7-9 CASSLRDRGPYEQYF
TRBJ1-2 TRBV6-5 CASSYSGQGGYGYTF
TRBJ2-5 TRBV6-1 CASSEDPLAQETQYF
TRBJ2-3 TRBV7-3 CASSFRAGVVDTQYF
TRBJ2-1 TRBV7-3 CASSPTGTSEYNEQFF
TRBJ2-1 TRBV6-1 CASSERAGRTYNEQFF
TRBJ2-7 TRBV4-2 CASSPLGDKRSYEQYF
TRBJ2-5 TRBV25-1 CASSDSLKETQYF
TRBJ2-1 TRBV9 CASSQGLAGVTEQFF
TRBJ1-3 TRBV5-6 CASSPGTYSGNTIYF
TRBJ1-1 TRBV5-4 CASSTTAEAFF
TRBJ1-1 TRBV5-4 CASSSGQVRTYTEAFF
TRBJ1-2 TRBV7-9 CASTALGQAYGYTF
TRBJ2-2 TRBV5-4 CASSFEGLMDRELFF
TRBJ2-2 TRBV5-1 CASSPPGQGATGELFF
TRBJ2-1 TRBV5-1 CASSLTSGSFNEQFF